The 7 T cell receptor beta chains below come from one sample, sequenced in a study of blood T cell repertoires in COVID-19. The repertoire was sequenced with immunoSEQ multiplex PCR; TCRdb's copy has only in-frame clones and lacks some. The sample holds under 350,000 clones, roughly 87% seen once. Source material: peripheral blood. These TCRs come from a human donor in a cohort sampled during active COVID-19.

The gene calls are TRBV7-9 and TRBJ2-2, with TRBD2 matching over 14 bases. CDR1 is SEHNR, CDR2 FQNEAQ, per germline (reference sequence). Germline trimming cut 5 bases from V and 5 bases from J; bases unmatched to any gene: 10. The CDR3 spans 18 residues. The CDR3 reads CASSIKEGLAGVTGELFF. DNA for the CDR3: TGTGCCAGCAGCATCAAAGAGGGACTAGCGGGAGTTACCGGGGAGCTGTTTTTT.

Turning to this clone: Mismatch with germline at one junction end may stem from a read error. The CDR3 DNA reads as TGTGCTAGCAGGTTAACCTTCGGAGGCTCCTACAATGAGCAGTTCTTC. The encoded protein is CASRLTFGGSYNEQFF. The chain has TRBV7-7 and TRBJ2-1; perhaps TRBD2 as D (5 bases). Germline-derived CDR1 and CDR2 are SSHAT and FNYEAQ (reference sequence). This CDR3 is built from 16 residues.

This rearrangement joins TRBV5-8 to TRBJ2-3, with TRBD2 matching over 14 bases. V shed 9 bases and J 1 base; nucleotides not matched to a gene: 13. Germline V lookup: CDR1 SGHTS, CDR2 YDEGEE. The CDR3 loop spans 18 amino acids. Here the CDR3 reads CATHLGLAGVTRTDTQYF. The CDR3 nucleotides read TGTGCCACACATTTGGGACTAGCGGGAGTTACTCGCACAGATACGCAGTATTTT.

The chain combines TRBV5-1 with TRBJ2-5, with D maybe TRBD1 (5 bases). The CDR3 runs to 14 residues. Trimming took 2 bases from V and 2 from J, leaving 10 bases between them. Germline loops: CDR1 SGHRS, CDR2 YFSETQ. CDR3 in amino acids: CASSFPDNQETQYF. The CDR3 nucleotides are TGCGCCAGCAGCTTCCCGGACAATCAAGAGACCCAGTACTTC.

This chain uses TRBV5-1 with TRBJ2-1; 7 positions agree with TRBD1. CDR1 is SGHRS, CDR2 YFSETQ, per germline. V trimming: 3 bases; J trimming: 4 bases; junction bases outside the gene matches: 10. The CDR3 is 16 amino acids. CDR3 DNA: TGCGCCAGCAGCTGGGGGACAGCCGGTATGTACAATGAGCAGTTCTTC. Its protein is CASSWGTAGMYNEQFF.

The CDR3 region is CASGGGFGTDTQYF. The DNA of the CDR3 is TGTGCCAGCGGGGGGGGCTTTGGCACAGATACGCAGTATTTT. The chain uses TRBV2 and TRBJ2-3, with TRBD2 as a possible D gene (7 bases). CDR1 is SNHLY, CDR2 FYNNEI, per germline. The CDR3 spans 14 residues. Trimming took 8 bases from V and 1 from J, leaving 13 bases between them.

The J gene is TRBJ2-2, the V gene TRBV28, with 12 bases lining up with TRBD2. V lost 4 bases and J lost 6; bases outside the gene matches: 3. The CDR3 runs 15 residues. CDR1 is MDHEN and CDR2 is SYDVKM in the germline V gene. The CDR3 is CASSYSSGRAGELFF. The DNA for the CDR3 is TGTGCCAGCAGTTATTCTAGCGGGAGGGCCGGGGAGCTGTTTTTT.